The 13 T cell receptor beta chains in this list originate from one sample, sequenced in a study of blood T cells in healthy people across ages. The use of a sample-barcoded 5' primer and a J-beta primer mix characterized a second PCR of roughly 6 to 11 cycles. TCRdb itself ran the 5' RACE reads through MiXCR, one entry per CDR3 protein. The repertoire consists of 1.8 million or so distinct CDR3 sequences, with 30% to 40% occurring once and the leading ten covering approximately 22%. The sample comprised blood. The source of these receptors is a human donor in good health.

There are a few counts of this clonotype. This chain uses TRBV5-6 with TRBJ2-7; 10 bases are shared with TRBD2. The CDR3 is made up of 14 amino acids. V lost 4 bases and J lost 4; bases outside the gene matches: 5. CDR1 SGHDT and CDR2 YYEEEE come from the germline V gene. The DNA of the CDR3 is TGTGCCAGCAGCGGCGGAGCGGGGGGGTACGAGCAGTACTTC. Amino acids: CASSGGAGGYEQYF.

This clonotype was counted only a few times. The chain is built from TRBV28 and TRBJ1-2, with D maybe TRBD1 (6 bases). Trimming removed 5 bases from V and 4 bases from J, with 14 bases in between. CDR3 length equals 14 residues. The germline V gene encodes CDR1 MDHEN and CDR2 SYDVKM. This CDR3 reads CASSPRDIFYGYTF. CDR3 nucleotide sequence: TGTGCCAGCAGTCCCAGGGACATCTTCTATGGCTACACCTTC.

The CDR3 spells CASSEGTTEETQYF. The CDR3 DNA is TGCGCCAGCAGCGAAGGGACTACCGAAGAGACCCAGTACTTC. The gene calls are TRBV5-1 and TRBJ2-5; 7 nucleotides line up with TRBD2. The CDR3 is 14 residues long. V dropped 4 bases and J dropped 3; count of bases not matched to a gene: 6. Germline loops: CDR1 SGHRS, CDR2 YFSETQ.

This clonotype was seen more than once but under ten times. The chain joins TRBV5-1 to TRBJ1-2; possible D gene TRBD1, 6 bases. V was cut by 0 bases and J by 8 bases, with 20 bases left in between. Germline loops: CDR1 SGHRS, CDR2 YFSETQ. The CDR3 contains 16 residues. CDR3 coding DNA: TGCGCCAGCAGCTTGGCCACGACCTCACGCACAGGGGGCTACACCTTC. This encodes CASSLATTSRTGGYTF.

This clonotype was observed a handful of times. The junction does not match germline at one end; this may be a read error. CDR3 protein: CASSLRPGQNAEAFF. In nucleotides, the CDR3 is TGCGCCAGCAGCCTACGCCCGGGCCAGAACGCTGAAGCTTTCTTT. This sequence joins TRBV5-1 and TRBJ1-1; D gene unclear. Germline-derived CDR1 and CDR2 are SGHRS and YFSETQ. CDR3 length: 15 amino acids.

This clonotype was detected only a few times. For the CDR3, the DNA is TGTGCCAGCAACTTCGGACAGGCTTCCTACGAGCAGTACTTC. Translating it yields CASNFGQASYEQYF. V and J are TRBV12-3 or TRBV12-4 and TRBJ2-7, with TRBD1 matching over 7 bases. The CDR3 loop spans 14 amino acids. J was trimmed by 1 base and V by 7 bases; bases with no gene match: 7.

This clonotype was found a few times. The rearrangement joins TRBV20-1 to TRBJ2-1; a weak D match, TRBD1 (5 bases). CDR1 DFQATT and CDR2 SNEGSKA come from the germline V gene (reference sequence). V lost 5 bases and J 4 bases, leaving 15 bases between the germline ends. This CDR3 comprises 14 residues. The CDR3 DNA reads TGCAGTGCTTACAGGACAAAGACTTACAATGAGCAGTTCTTC. Translation gives CSAYRTKTYNEQFF.

The V gene is TRBV5-1, the J gene TRBJ2-2; D is unclear. This CDR3 has 13 amino acids. V lost 4 bases to trimming and J lost 4 bases, with 8 bases between them. Germline V gene data show CDR1 as SGHRS and CDR2 as YFSETQ. The CDR3 DNA follows: TGCGCCAGCAGCGATTTGACCACCGGGGAGCTGTTTTTT. Translating it yields CASSDLTTGELFF.

The CDR3 region has the DNA TGTGCCATCAGTGTGATCAGGGAAGAGACCCAGTACTTC. As protein: CAISVIREETQYF. The chain has TRBV10-3 and TRBJ2-5; D perhaps matches TRBD1 (5 bases). The germline CDR1 and CDR2 sequences are ENHRY and SYGVKD. This CDR3 contains 13 residues. V dropped 4 bases and J dropped 3 bases, with 9 bases sitting between them.

The gene calls are TRBV2 and TRBJ1-4; D remains ambiguous. The length of the CDR3 is 12 residues. Germline V gene lookup returns CDR1 SNHLY and CDR2 FYNNEI. V dropped 5 bases and J dropped 6 bases, with 7 bases sitting between them. This CDR3 is CASSYTDEKLFF. CDR3 coding DNA: TGTGCCAGCAGTTACACAGATGAAAAACTGTTTTTT.

This clonotype was observed a few times. The chain carries TRBV12-3 or TRBV12-4 and TRBJ1-2; possibly TRBD1 for D (6 bases). The CDR3 has 12 amino acids. The ends were cut back, 5 bases at V and 8 bases at J, with 12 bases in the middle. This chain's CDR3 is CASSKGVGGYTF. CDR3 in DNA: TGTGCCAGCAGTAAGGGGGTCGGGGGCTACACCTTC.

The chain has TRBV7-7 and TRBJ2-1; 11 bases fit TRBD2. The CDR3 length is 16 residues. Germline V gene lookup returns CDR1 SSHAT and CDR2 FNYEAQ (reference sequence). The V and J ends lost 1 base and 7 bases, in that order; junction bases with no gene match: 6. CDR3 nucleotide sequence: TGTGCCAGCAGCTTAGATCTAGCGGGGGGACAAAATGAGCAGTTCTTC. This encodes CASSLDLAGGQNEQFF.

This clonotype has just a few counts. The CDR3 spells CSARPFNTHEQFF. As DNA, the CDR3 is TGCAGTGCTAGACCCTTTAATACGCATGAGCAGTTCTTC. The genes are TRBV20-1 and TRBJ2-1; D gene ambiguous. Trimming removed 2 bases at V and 8 bases at J, with 13 bases between. The length of the CDR3 is 13 residues. CDR1 is DFQATT and CDR2 is SNEGSKA in the germline V gene (reference sequence).